This T cell receptor beta chain was sequenced in a study of T cells expressing NK-cell markers (dated by TCRdb to about 2020). Study-level background: TCR beta-chain repertoires were profiled in sorted CD3+CD56+NKG2C+, CD3+CD56+NKG2C- and CD3+CD56-NKG2C+ T-cell subsets from several donors. All eight donors whose samples were sequenced were randomly selected healthy volunteers, three of them men and five women. Illumina HiSeq 2000/2500, MiSeq or NextSeq was used to sequence libraries as 2 x 150 bp reads. Of the eight sequenced donors, seven were found to be HCMV-seropositive and one was found to be HCMV-seronegative. Study-wide findings and limitations: In six donors, the dominant CD3+CD56+NKG2C+ clonotypes were among the top 10 CD8+ clonotypes and accounted for about 1.0-7.5% of CD8+ T cells. Those dominant clonotypes were again the most abundant among CD3+CD56-NKG2C+ cells in a few donors, at about 25-65%. Whether the expanded NKG2C-expressing T cell clones were specific for HCMV antigens remained unclear.

As for this clonotype: It lacks a known antigen.

Reads for this sample came from an Illumina HiSeq 2000. 5'RACE template switching, by which a universal primer site and unique molecular identifiers were added, was used to make TCR beta cDNA libraries. Priming for cDNA synthesis came from the TCR beta constant segment, and two successive PCR amplification steps followed. The paper's data handling went like this. MIGEC handled demultiplexing of the reads and grouping by UMI, while MiTCR was used to assemble and quantify clonotypes. To exclude erroneous sequences, any TCR cDNA sequence not supported by at least two reads was discarded. The tcR package was used for downstream repertoire analysis, and clonotypes were matched across fractions by CDR3 nucleotide sequence plus V segment. Antigen specificity was annotated against VDJdb with VDJmatch, allowing one amino acid substitution in CDR3. Each CDR3 protein sequence appears as one entry after TCRdb reprocessed the reads, and no DNA is included. The authors' filters were not applied to this entry. This specimen's table enumerates approximately 460,000 distinct CDR3 sequences. The ten largest make up roughly 8% of the sample.

The germline V gene specifies LGHNA as CDR1 and YNFKEQ as CDR2. Counted from cysteine to phenylalanine, this CDR3 has 17 amino acids. The protein alone is recorded here. To determine HCMV serostatus, a commercial ELISA kit was used to detect HCMV-specific IgG in serum. Ficoll density gradient centrifugation was used to isolate peripheral blood mononuclear cells from blood. Sequenced sample: blood T cells: a sorted CD56 or NKG2C T cell subset, CD4+ or CD8+ T cells, or bulk PBMC T cells (not recorded which). The receptor chain draws on TRBV4-2 and TRBJ2-3. This receptor was taken from a woman aged 18 to 69 in good health. The CDR3 sequence is CASSQTSGTQYADTQYF.